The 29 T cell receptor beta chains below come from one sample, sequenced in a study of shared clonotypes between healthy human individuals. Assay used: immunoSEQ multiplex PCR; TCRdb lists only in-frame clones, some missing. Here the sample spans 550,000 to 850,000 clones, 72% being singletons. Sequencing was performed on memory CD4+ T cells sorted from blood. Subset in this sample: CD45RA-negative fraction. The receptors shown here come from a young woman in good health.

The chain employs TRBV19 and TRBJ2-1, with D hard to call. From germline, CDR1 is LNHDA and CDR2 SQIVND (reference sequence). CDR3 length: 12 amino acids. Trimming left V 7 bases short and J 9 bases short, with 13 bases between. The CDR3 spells CASNSLLGEQFF. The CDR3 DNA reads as TGTGCCAGTAATAGTCTGCTTGGTGAGCAGTTCTTC.

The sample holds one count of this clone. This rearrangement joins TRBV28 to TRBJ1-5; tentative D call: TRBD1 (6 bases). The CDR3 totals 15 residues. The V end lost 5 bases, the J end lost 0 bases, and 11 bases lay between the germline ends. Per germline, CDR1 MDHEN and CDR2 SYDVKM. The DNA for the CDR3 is TGTGCCAGCAGTGAATGGACAGATAGCAATCAGCCCCAGCATTTT. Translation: CASSEWTDSNQPQHF.

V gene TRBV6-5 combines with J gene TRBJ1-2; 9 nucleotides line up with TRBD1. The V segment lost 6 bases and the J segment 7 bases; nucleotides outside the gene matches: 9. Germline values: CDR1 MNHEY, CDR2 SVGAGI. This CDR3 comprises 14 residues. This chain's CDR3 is CASSPGQGLGGYTF. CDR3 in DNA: TGTGCCAGCAGCCCCGGACAGGGGCTGGGTGGCTACACCTTC.

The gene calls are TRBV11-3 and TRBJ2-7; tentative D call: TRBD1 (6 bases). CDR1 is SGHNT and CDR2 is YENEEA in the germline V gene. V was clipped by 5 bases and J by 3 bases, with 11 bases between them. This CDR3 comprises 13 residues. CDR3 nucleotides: TGTGCCAGCAGCGGGGACAACGGCTACGAGCAGTACTTC. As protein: CASSGDNGYEQYF.

DNA of the CDR3: TGTGCCAGCGTGTTTGCGGGAGTCTACGAGCAGTACTTC. This sequence encodes CASVFAGVYEQYF. The chain employs TRBV7-3 and TRBJ2-7; TRBD2 matches 7 bases. Germline V gene sequence: CDR1 SGHTA, CDR2 FQGTGA. CDR3 size: 13 residues. V was pared by 8 bases and J by 3 bases, with 7 bases of the junction left unmatched.

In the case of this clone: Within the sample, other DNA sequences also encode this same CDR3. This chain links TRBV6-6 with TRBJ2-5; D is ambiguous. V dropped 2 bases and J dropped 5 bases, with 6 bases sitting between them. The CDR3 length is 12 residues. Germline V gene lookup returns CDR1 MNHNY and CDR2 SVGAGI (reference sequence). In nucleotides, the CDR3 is TGTGCCAGCAGTTACGGGTGGGAGACCCAGTACTTC. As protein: CASSYGWETQYF.

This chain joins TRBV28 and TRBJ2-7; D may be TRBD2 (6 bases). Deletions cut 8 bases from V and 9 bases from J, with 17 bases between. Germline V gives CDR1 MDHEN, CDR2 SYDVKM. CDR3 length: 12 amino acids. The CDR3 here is CASRKFGGRQYF. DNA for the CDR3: TGTGCCAGCCGAAAGTTCGGGGGAAGGCAGTACTTC.

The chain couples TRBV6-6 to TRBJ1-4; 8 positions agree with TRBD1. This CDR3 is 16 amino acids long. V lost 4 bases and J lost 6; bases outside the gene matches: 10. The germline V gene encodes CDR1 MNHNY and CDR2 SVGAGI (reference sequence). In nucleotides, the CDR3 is TGTGCCAGCAGTTCCCCTAGGACAGGGAATCATGAAAAACTGTTTTTT. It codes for CASSSPRTGNHEKLFF.

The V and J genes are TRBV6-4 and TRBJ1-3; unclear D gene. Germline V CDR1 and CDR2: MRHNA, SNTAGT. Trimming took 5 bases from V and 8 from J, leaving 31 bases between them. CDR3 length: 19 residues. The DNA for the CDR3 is TGTGCCAGCAGTAAACGGGTAGATAAACACCATATGGCCCCCCACACCATATATTTT. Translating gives CASSKRVDKHHMAPHTIYF.

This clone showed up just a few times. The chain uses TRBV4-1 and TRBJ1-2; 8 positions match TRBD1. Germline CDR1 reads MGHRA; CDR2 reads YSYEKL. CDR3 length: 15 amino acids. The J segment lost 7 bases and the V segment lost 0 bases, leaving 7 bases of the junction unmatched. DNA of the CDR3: TGCGCCAGCAGCCAAGATCCGGAGACAGGGGTTGGCTACACCTTC. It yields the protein CASSQDPETGVGYTF.

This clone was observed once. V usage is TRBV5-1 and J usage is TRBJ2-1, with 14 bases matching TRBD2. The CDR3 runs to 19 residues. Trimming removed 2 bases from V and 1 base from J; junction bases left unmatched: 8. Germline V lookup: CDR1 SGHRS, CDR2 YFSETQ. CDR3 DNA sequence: TGCGCCAGCAGCTTCGGGACTAGCGGGAGTGGTGGGTCCTACAATGAGCAGTTCTTC. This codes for CASSFGTSGSGGSYNEQFF.

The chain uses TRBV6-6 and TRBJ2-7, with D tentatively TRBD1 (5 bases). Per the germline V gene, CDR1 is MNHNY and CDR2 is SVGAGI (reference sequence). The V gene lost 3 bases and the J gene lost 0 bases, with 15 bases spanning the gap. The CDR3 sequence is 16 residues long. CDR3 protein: CASSYRGGLNSYEQYF. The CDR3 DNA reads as TGTGCCAGCAGTTATAGGGGTGGGCTGAACTCCTACGAGCAGTACTTC.

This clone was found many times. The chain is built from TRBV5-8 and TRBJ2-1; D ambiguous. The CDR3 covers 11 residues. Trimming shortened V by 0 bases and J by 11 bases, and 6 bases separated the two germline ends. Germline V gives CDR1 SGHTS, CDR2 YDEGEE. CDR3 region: CASSLAYKQFF. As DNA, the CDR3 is TGTGCCAGCAGCTTGGCGTACAAGCAGTTCTTC.

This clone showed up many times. As DNA, the CDR3 is TGTGCCAGCAGCTTTTTCGGGGGGCTGGGATACGAGCAGTACTTC. This encodes CASSFFGGLGYEQYF. V is TRBV5-4 and J is TRBJ2-7, with a tentative D call TRBD2 (7 bases). The CDR3 totals 15 residues. V lost 2 bases and J 4 bases, leaving 16 bases between the germline ends. CDR1 is SGHNT and CDR2 is YYREEE in the germline V gene (reference sequence). Combining the CDR3 with reference TRBV5-4 and TRBJ2-7 gives the whole variable domain ETGVTQSPTHLIKTRGQQVTLRCSSQSGHNTVSWYQQALGQGPQFIFQYYREEENGRGNFPPRFSGLQFPNYSSELNVNALELDDSALYLCASSFFGGLGYEQYFGPGTRLTVT.

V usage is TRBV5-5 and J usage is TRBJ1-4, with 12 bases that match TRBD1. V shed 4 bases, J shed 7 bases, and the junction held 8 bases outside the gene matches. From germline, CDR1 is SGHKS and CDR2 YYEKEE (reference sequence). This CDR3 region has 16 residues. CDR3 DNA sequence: TGTGCCAGCAGCACCGGGACAGGGGGCGGGAGTGAAAAACTGTTTTTT. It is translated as CASSTGTGGGSEKLFF.

CDR3 amino acids: CASSGGAGVFQETQYF. The DNA of the CDR3 is TGTGCCAGCAGCGGGGGGGCCGGTGTCTTTCAAGAGACCCAGTACTTC. The chain combines TRBV9 with TRBJ2-5; the D call may be TRBD1 or TRBD2 (6 bases each). Trimming took 3 bases from V and 2 from J, leaving 17 bases between them. The CDR3 runs to 16 residues. Per the germline V gene, CDR1 is SGDLS and CDR2 is YYNGEE.

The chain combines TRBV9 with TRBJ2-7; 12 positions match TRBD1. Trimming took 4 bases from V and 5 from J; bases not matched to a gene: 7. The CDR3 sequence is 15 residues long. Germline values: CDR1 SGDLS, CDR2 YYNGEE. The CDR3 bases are TGTGCCAGCAGCCCTACCGGGACAGGGGGCGACGAGCAGTACTTC. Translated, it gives CASSPTGTGGDEQYF.

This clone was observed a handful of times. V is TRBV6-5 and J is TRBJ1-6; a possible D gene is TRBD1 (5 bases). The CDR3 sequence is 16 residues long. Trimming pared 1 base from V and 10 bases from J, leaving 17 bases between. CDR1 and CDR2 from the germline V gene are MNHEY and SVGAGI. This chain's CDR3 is CASSYFSLAWGSPLHF. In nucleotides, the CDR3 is TGTGCCAGCAGTTACTTCTCCCTTGCCTGGGGGTCACCCCTCCACTTT.

As DNA, the CDR3 is TGTGCCAGCCGCAGGGACTACCAAACCAACAATGAGCAGTTCTTC. Translating gives CASRRDYQTNNEQFF. V is TRBV5-4 and J is TRBJ2-1, with 7 bases that match TRBD2. CDR1 is SGHNT, CDR2 YYREEE, per germline (reference sequence). The CDR3 runs to 15 residues. J lost 5 bases, V lost 7 bases, and 12 bases had no gene match.

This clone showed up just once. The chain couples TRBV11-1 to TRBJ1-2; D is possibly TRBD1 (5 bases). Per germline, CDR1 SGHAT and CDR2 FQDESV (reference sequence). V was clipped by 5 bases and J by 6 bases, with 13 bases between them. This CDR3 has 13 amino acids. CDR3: CASSATGTDGYTF. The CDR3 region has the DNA TGTGCCAGCAGCGCGACCGGGACTGATGGCTACACCTTC.

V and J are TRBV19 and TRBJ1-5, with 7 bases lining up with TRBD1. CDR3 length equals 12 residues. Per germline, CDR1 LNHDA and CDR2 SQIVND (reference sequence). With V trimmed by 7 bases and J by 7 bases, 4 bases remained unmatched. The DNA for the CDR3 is TGTGCCAGTACTTCAGGGGGACAGCCCCAGCATTTT. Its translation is CASTSGGQPQHF.

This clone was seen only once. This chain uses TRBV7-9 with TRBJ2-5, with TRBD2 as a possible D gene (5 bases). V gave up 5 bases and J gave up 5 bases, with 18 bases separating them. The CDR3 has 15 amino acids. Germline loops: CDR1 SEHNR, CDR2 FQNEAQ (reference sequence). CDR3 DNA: TGTGCCAGCAGCCTGAGTGGGGTAACGGGGGAGACCCAGTACTTC. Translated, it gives CASSLSGVTGETQYF.

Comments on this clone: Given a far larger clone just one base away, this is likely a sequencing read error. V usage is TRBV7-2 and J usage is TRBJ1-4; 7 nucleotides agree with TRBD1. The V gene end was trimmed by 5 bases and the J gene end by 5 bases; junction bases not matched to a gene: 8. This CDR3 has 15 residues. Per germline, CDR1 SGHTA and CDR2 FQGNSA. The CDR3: CASSPGQVLNEKLFF. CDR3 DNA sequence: TGTGCCAGCAGCCCTGGACAGGTGTTAAATGAAAAACTGTTTTTT.

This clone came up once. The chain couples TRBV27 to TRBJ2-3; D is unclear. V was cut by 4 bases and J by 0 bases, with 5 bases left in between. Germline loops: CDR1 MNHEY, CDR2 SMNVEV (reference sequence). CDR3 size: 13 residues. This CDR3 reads CASSYFSTDTQYF. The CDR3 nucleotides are TGTGCCAGCAGTTATTTTAGCACAGATACGCAGTATTTT.

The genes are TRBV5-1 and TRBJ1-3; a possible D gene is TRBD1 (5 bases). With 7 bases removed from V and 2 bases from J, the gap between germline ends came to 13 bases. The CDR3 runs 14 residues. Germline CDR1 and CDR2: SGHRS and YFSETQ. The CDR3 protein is CASSRGGTGNTIYF. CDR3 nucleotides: TGCGCCAGCTCCCGTGGGGGTACTGGAAACACCATATATTTT.

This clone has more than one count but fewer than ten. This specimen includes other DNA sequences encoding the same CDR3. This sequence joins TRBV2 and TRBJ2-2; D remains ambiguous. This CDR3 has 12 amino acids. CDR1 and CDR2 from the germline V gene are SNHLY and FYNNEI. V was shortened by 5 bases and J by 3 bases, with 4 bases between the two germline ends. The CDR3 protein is CASSRYTGELFF. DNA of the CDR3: TGTGCCAGCAGTAGATACACCGGGGAGCTGTTTTTT.

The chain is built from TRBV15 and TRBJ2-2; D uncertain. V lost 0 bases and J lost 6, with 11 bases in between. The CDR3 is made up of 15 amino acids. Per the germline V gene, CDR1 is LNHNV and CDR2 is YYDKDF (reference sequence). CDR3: CATSRDKLSAGELFF. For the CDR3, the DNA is TGTGCCACCAGCAGAGATAAGCTATCAGCCGGGGAGCTGTTTTTT. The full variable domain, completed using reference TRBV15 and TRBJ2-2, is DAMVIQNPRYQVTQFGKPVTLSCSQTLNHNVMYWYQQKSSQAPKLLFHYYDKDFNNEADTPDNFQSRRPNTSFCFLDIRSPGLGDTAMYLCATSRDKLSAGELFFGEGSRLTVL.

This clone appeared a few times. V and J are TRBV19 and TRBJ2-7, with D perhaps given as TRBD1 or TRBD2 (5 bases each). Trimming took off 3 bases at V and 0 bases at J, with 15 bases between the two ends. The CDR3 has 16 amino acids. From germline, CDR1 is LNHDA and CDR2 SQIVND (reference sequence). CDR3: CASSMRGVKSSYEQYF. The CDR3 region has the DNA TGTGCCAGTAGTATGAGAGGGGTAAAGAGCTCCTACGAGCAGTACTTC.

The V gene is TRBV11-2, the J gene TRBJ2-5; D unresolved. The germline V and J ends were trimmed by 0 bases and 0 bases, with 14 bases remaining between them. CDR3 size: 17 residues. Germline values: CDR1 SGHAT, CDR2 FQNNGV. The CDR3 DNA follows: TGTGCCAGCAGCTTAGATAGTTTGTTTTTTCACCAAGAGACCCAGTACTTC. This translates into CASSLDSLFFHQETQYF.